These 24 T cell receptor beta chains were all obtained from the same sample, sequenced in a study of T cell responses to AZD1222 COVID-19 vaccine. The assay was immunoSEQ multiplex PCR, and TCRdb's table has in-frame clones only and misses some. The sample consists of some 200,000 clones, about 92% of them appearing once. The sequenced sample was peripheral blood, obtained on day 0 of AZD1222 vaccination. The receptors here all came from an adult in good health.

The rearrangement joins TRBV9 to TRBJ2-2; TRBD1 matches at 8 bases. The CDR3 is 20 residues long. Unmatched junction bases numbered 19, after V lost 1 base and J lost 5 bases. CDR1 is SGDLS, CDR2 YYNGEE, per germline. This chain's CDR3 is CASSVRAGGSAADHTGELFF. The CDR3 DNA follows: TGTGCCAGCAGCGTACGGGCAGGGGGCTCAGCAGCGGATCATACCGGGGAGCTGTTTTTT.

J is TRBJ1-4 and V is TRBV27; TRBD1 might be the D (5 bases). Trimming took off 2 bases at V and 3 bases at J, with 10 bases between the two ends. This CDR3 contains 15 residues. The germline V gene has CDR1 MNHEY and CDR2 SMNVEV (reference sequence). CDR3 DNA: TGTGCCAGCAGTTTAGGGACGGGATCTAATGAAAAACTGTTTTTT. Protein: CASSLGTGSNEKLFF. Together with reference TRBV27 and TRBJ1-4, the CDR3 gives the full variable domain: EAQVTQNPRYLITVTGKKLTVTCSQNMNHEYMSWYRQDPGLGLRQIYYSMNVEVTDKGDVPEGYKVSRKEKRNFPLILESPSPNQTSLYFCASSLGTGSNEKLFFGSGTQLSVL.

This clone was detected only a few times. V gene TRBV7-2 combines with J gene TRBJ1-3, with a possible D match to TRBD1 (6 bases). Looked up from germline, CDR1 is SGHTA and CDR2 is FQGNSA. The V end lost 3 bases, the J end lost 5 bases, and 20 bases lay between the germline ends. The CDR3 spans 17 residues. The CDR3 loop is CASSLGGQSAIRNTIYF. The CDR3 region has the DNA TGTGCCAGCAGCTTGGGTGGACAGTCTGCGATTCGAAACACCATATATTTT. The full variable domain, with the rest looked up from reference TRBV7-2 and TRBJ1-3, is GAGVSQSPSNKVTEKGKDVELRCDPISGHTALYWYRQSLGQGLEFLIYFQGNSAPDKSGLPSDRFSAERTGGSVSTLTIQRTQQEDSAVYLCASSLGGQSAIRNTIYFGEGSWLTVV.

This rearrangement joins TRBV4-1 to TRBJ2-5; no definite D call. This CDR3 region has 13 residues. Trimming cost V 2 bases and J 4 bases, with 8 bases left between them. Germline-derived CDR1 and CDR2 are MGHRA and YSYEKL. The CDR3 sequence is CASSQFLRETQYF. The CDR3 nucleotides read TGCGCCAGCAGCCAATTTCTTCGAGAGACCCAGTACTTC.

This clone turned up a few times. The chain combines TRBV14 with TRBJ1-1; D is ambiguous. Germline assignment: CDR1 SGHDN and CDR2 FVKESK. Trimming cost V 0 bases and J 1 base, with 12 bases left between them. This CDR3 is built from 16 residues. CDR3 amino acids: CASSQEGGGRNTEAFF. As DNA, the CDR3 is TGTGCCAGCAGCCAAGAAGGAGGAGGGAGGAACACTGAAGCTTTCTTT.

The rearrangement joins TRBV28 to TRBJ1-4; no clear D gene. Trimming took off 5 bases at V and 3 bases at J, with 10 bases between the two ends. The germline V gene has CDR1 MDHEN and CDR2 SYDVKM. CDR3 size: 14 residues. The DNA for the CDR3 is TGTGCCAGCAGTCCGTCCTTTTCTAATGAAAAACTGTTTTTT. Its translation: CASSPSFSNEKLFF.

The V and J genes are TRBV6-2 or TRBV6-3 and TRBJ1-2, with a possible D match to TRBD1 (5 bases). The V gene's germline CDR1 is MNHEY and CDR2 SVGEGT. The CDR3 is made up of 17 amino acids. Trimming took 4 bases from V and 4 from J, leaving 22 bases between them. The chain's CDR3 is CASSSRGGRGWTYGYTF. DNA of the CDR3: TGTGCCAGCAGTTCACGAGGAGGAAGGGGCTGGACCTATGGCTACACCTTC.

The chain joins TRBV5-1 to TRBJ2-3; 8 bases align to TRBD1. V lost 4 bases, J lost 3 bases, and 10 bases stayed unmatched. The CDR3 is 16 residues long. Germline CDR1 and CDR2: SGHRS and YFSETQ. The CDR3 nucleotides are TGCGCCAGCAGCCCCTCGACCAGGGGGCGGACAGATACGCAGTATTTT. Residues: CASSPSTRGRTDTQYF.

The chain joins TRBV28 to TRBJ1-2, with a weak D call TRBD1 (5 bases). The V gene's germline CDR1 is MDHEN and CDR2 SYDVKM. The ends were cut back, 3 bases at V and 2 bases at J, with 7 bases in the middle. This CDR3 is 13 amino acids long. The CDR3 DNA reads TGTGCCAGCAGTTTCACAGGCAACTATGGCTACACCTTC. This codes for CASSFTGNYGYTF.

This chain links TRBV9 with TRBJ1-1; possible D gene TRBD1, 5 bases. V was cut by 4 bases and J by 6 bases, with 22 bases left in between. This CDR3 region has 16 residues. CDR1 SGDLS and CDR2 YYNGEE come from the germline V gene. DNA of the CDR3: TGTGCCAGCAGCCCCACGGGGCTCCGGGGCCAACCTGAAGCTTTCTTT. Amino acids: CASSPTGLRGQPEAFF.

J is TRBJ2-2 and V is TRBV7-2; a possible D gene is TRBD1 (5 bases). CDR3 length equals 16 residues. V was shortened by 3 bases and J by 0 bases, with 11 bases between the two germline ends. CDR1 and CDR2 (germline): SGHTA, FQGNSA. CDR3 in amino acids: CASSLQGGTNTGELFF. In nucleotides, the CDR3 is TGTGCCAGCAGCTTGCAGGGCGGAACGAACACCGGGGAGCTGTTTTTT.

The CDR3 sequence is CASSFQGLAGFTDTQYF. Written as DNA, the CDR3 is TGTGCCAGCAGCTTCCAAGGACTAGCGGGATTCACAGATACGCAGTATTTT. The chain combines TRBV5-4 with TRBJ2-3, with 12 bases matching TRBD2. CDR1 and CDR2 from the germline V gene are SGHNT and YYREEE (reference sequence). This CDR3 is built from 17 residues. V was clipped by 2 bases and J by 2 bases; unmatched bases: 6.

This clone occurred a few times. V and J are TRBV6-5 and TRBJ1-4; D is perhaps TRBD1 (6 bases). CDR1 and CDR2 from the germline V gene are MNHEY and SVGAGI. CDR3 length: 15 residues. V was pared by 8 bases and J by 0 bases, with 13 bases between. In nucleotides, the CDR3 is TGTGCCAGCGGAAATCGACAGGCAACTAATGAAAAACTGTTTTTT. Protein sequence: CASGNRQATNEKLFF.

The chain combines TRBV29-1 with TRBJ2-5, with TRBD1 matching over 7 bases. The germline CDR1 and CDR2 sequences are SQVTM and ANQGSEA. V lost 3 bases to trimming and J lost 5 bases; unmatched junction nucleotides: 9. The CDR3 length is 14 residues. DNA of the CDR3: TGCAGCGTTGAGCAACAGGGGCTGGGGGAGACCCAGTACTTC. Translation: CSVEQQGLGETQYF.

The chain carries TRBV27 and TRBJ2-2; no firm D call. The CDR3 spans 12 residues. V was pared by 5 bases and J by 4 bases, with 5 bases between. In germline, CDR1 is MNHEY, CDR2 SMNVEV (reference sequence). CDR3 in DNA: TGTGCCAGCAGTCCCCTCACCGGGGAGCTGTTTTTT. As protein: CASSPLTGELFF.

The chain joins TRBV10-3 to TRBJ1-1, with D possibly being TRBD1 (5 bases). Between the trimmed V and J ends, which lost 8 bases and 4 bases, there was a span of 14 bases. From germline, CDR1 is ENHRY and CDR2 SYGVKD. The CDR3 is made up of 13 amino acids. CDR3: CAIGASEGTEAFF. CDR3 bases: TGTGCCATCGGGGCGTCGGAGGGCACTGAAGCTTTCTTT.

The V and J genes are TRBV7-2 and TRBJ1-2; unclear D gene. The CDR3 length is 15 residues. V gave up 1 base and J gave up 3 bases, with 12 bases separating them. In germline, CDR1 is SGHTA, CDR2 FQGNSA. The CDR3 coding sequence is TGTGCCAGCAGCTTAGACGGTGGATATGACTATGGCTACACCTTC. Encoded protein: CASSLDGGYDYGYTF.

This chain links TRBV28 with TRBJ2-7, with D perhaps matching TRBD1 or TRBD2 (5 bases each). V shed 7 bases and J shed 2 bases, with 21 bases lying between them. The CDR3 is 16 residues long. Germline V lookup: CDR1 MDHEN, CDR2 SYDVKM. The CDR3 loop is CASTTGSWGPAYEQYV. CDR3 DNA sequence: TGTGCCAGCACCACGGGGTCCTGGGGACCCGCCTACGAGCAGTACGTC.

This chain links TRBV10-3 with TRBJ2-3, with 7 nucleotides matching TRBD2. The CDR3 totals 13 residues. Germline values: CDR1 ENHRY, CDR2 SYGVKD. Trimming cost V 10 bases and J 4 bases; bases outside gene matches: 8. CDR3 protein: CASTSDYSDTQYF. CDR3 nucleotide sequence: TGTGCCAGTACTAGCGATTACTCAGATACGCAGTATTTT.

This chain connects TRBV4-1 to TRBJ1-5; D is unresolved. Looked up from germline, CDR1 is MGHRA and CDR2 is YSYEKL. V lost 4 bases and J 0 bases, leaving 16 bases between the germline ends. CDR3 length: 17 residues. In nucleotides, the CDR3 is TGCGCCAGCAGCCCGTCCATACTCGGGTATAGCAATCAGCCCCAGCATTTT. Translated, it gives CASSPSILGYSNQPQHF.

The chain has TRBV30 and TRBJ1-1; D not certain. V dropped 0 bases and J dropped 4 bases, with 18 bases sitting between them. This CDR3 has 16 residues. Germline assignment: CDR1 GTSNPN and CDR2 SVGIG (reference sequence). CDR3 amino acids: CAWSVRVYRGGTEAFF. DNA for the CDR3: TGTGCCTGGAGTGTAAGAGTATACCGTGGAGGCACTGAAGCTTTCTTT.

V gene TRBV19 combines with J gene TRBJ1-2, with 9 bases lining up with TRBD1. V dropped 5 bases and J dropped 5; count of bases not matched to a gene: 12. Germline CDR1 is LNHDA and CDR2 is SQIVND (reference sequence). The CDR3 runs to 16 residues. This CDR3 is CASSHLGGQGTYGYTF. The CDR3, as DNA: TGTGCCAGTAGTCACCTGGGGGGACAGGGAACTTATGGCTACACCTTC.

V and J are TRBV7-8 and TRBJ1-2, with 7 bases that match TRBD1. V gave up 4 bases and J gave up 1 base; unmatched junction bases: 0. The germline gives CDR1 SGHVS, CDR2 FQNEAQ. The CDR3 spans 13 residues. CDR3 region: CASSWDSNYGYTF. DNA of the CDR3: TGTGCCAGCAGCTGGGACAGTAACTATGGCTACACCTTC.

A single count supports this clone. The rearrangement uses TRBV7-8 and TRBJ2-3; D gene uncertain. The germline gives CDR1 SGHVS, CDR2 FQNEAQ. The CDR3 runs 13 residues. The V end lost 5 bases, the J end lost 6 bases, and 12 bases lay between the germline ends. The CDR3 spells CASSPQRIDTQYF. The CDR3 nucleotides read TGTGCCAGCAGCCCCCAGAGGATTGATACGCAGTATTTT.